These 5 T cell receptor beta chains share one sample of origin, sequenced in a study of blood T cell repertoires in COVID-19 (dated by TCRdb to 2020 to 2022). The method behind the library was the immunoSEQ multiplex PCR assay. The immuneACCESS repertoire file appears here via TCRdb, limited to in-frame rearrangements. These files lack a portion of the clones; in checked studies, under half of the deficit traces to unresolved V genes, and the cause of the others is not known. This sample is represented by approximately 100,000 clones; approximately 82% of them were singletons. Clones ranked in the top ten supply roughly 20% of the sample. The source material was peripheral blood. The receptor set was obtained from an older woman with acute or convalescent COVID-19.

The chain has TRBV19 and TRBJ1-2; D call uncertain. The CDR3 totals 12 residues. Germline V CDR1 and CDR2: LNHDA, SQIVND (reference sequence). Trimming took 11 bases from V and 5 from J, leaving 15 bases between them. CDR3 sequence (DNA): TGTGCCTCTCGCGAGTCCCAATATGGCTACACCTTC. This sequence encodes CASRESQYGYTF.

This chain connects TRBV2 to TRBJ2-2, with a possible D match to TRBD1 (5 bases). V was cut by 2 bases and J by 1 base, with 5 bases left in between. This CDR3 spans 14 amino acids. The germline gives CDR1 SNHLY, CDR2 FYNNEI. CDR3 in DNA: TGTGCCAGCAGTGAACAGGGGAACACCGGGGAGCTGTTTTTT. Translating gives CASSEQGNTGELFF.

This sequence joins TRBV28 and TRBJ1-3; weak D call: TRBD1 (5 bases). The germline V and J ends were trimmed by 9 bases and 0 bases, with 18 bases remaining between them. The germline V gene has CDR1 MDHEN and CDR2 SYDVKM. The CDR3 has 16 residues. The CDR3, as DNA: TGTGCCAGTGACAGCCACCAGACTCACTCTGGAAACACCATATATTTT. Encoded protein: CASDSHQTHSGNTIYF. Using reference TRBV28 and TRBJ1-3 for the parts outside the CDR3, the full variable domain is DVKVTQSSRYLVKRTGEKVFLECVQDMDHENMFWYRQDPGLGLRLIYFSYDVKMKEKGDIPEGYSVSREKKERFSLILESASTNQTSMYLCASDSHQTHSGNTIYFGEGSWLTVV.

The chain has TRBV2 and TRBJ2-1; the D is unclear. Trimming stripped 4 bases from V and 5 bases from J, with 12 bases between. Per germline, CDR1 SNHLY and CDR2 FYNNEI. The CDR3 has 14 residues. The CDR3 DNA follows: TGTGCCAGCAGTGCCCAACGGTCGGACAATGAGCAGTTCTTC. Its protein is CASSAQRSDNEQFF. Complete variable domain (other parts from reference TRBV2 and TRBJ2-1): EPEVTQTPSHQVTQMGQEVILRCVPISNHLYFYWYRQILGQKVEFLVSFYNNEISEKSEIFDDQFSVERPDGSNFTLKIRSTKLEDSAMYFCASSAQRSDNEQFFGPGTRLTVL.

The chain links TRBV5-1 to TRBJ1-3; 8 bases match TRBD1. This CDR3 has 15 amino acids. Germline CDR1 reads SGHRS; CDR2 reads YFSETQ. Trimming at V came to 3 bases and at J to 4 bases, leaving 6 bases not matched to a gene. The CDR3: CASSWDRPSGNTIYF. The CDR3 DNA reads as TGCGCCAGCAGCTGGGACAGGCCCTCGGGAAACACCATATATTTT. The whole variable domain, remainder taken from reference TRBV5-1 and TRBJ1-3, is KAGVTQTPRYLIKTRGQQVTLSCSPISGHRSVSWYQQTPGQGLQFLFEYFSETQRNKGNFPGRFSGRQFSNSRSEMNVSTLELGDSALYLCASSWDRPSGNTIYFGEGSWLTVV.